Following are 6 T cell receptor beta chains from one sample sequenced in a study of cytomegalovirus exposure and HLA in healthy donors. The primer mix had 60 Vbeta and 13 Jbeta primers. Repertoires were generated with immunoSEQ multiplex PCR, while TCRdb's copy carries only in-frame clones and drops some. This sample has fewer than 70,000 clones, with 65% to 70% found just once. Sequences were obtained from PBMCs. The receptors derive from a woman in her twenties or thirties in good health and CMV-seronegative.

In this sample, this clone turned up a few times. The chain employs TRBV6-1 and TRBJ1-6; 9 bases line up with TRBD1. This CDR3 spans 15 amino acids. With V trimmed by 2 bases and J by 7 bases, 3 bases remained unmatched. The germline V gene encodes CDR1 MNHNS and CDR2 SASEGT. The CDR3 region has the DNA TGTGCCAGCAGTGAACGGACAGGGGACAATTCACCCCTCCACTTT. It specifies CASSERTGDNSPLHF.

This clone was recorded a few times. The rearrangement joins TRBV29-1 to TRBJ1-2; TRBD1 agrees at 7 bases. Germline V gives CDR1 SQVTM, CDR2 ANQGSEA. V was clipped by 6 bases and J by 8 bases; unmatched bases: 9. The CDR3 spans 12 residues. In nucleotides, the CDR3 is TGCAGCGTGGACACAACAGGGGAAGGCTACACCTTC. This gives the protein CSVDTTGEGYTF.

The V call is TRBV25-1, the J call TRBJ2-7; no clear D. CDR1 and CDR2 from the germline V gene are MGHDK and SYGVNS. The CDR3 is 14 residues long. The V end was cut by 3 bases, the J end by 0 bases, with 9 bases between. The CDR3 loop is CASSDSVFSYEQYF. The CDR3 DNA reads TGTGCCAGCAGTGATTCAGTTTTCTCCTACGAGCAGTACTTC.

The genes are TRBV21-1 and TRBJ2-1; TRBD2, the table's D call, lacks a check against the DNA. TRBV21-1 is recorded as a pseudogene. The CDR3 is 22 residues long. CDR3 sequence reads: CASSKVRGVRLAGASSYNEQFF. The CDR3 DNA follows: TGTGCCAGCAGCAAAGTAAGGGGGGTTAGGCTAGCGGGGGCCAGCTCCTACAATGAGCAGTTCTTC.

The rearrangement joins TRBV19 to TRBJ1-3, with D uncertain. The CDR3 loop spans 13 amino acids. The germline gives CDR1 LNHDA, CDR2 SQIVND (reference sequence). Trimming left V 5 bases short and J 4 bases short, with 9 bases between. The CDR3 region is CASSSTRGNTIYF. Here the CDR3 DNA reads TGTGCCAGTAGTTCGACAAGGGGAAACACCATATATTTT.

The chain employs TRBV2 and TRBJ2-2, with 8 bases aligning to TRBD1. The V and J ends lost 4 bases and 10 bases, in that order; junction bases with no gene match: 8. The CDR3 sequence is 14 residues long. The germline CDR1 and CDR2 sequences are SNHLY and FYNNEI. CDR3 amino acids: CASSGAQGAKELFF. In DNA, the CDR3 is TGTGCCAGCAGTGGGGCCCAGGGGGCGAAGGAGCTGTTTTTT.